This entry concerns a single T cell receptor beta chain. The data belong to a study of control samples from healthy donors and cancer patients. Libraries were prepared by immunoSEQ multiplex PCR; TCRdb keeps only in-frame clonotypes and omits some of them. The table includes 400,000 to 450,000 clones, 80% to 95% detected once. CDR3 length: 15 amino acids. The germline CDR1 and CDR2 sequences are LNHDA and SQIVND (reference sequence). Trimming left V 1 base short and J 2 bases short, with 9 bases between. V usage is TRBV19 and J usage is TRBJ1-5; D is possibly TRBD1 (5 bases). The sample was PBMCs. The sequence was obtained from a man between 40 and 49 years old with head and neck cancer. The CDR3 loop reads CASSIAGVRNQPQHF. CDR3 in DNA: TGTGCCAGTAGTATAGCGGGGGTACGCAATCAGCCCCAGCATTTT.